This T cell receptor beta chain comes out of a study of regulatory T cells in long-lasting Graves disease. Sample time point: newly diagnosed GD, antithyroid drugs for less than 3 months. Researchers made the TCR library from RNA that was extracted from PBMCs. This clonotype was counted many times. Its target is not known. Germline values: CDR1 MNHEY, CDR2 SVGAGI. Trimming removed 3 bases from V and 0 bases from J, with 11 bases in between. CDR3 length equals 15 residues. Notes on the study in general: Newly diagnosed patients shared about a thousand public clonotypes; persistent patients shared around 2,800. TRBV28, TRBJ1-2 and TRBJ2-5 were segments that persistent disease favored. TCR diversity was lower in persistent Graves' patients (versus newly diagnosed ones).

Assembly of TCR beta libraries relied on iRepertoire HTBI primers together with Arm-PCR of CDR3 regions. TCRdb used MiXCR to reprocess the multiplex PCR reads, holding one entry per CDR3 protein. The data contain about 530,000 distinct CDR3 sequences, around 15% of them seen just once; the ten biggest clones take up approximately 25%. Separately, the same data were catalogued under a study of T cells in Graves' hyperthyroidism and ophthalmopathy. As that report states: A 13 V-J model separated ophthalmopathy from stable hyperthyroidism.

Sequencing was performed on peripheral blood mononuclear cells (PBMCs), taken at new diagnosis, from a patient treated with antithyroid drugs. This receptor was taken from a woman between 40 and 65 years old with Graves disease. This chain uses TRBV6-5 with TRBJ1-2; D is ambiguous. The CDR3, as DNA: TGTGCCAGCAGTTATCAACGGGTCACTAACTATGGCTACACCTTC. Amino acid sequence: CASSYQRVTNYGYTF.